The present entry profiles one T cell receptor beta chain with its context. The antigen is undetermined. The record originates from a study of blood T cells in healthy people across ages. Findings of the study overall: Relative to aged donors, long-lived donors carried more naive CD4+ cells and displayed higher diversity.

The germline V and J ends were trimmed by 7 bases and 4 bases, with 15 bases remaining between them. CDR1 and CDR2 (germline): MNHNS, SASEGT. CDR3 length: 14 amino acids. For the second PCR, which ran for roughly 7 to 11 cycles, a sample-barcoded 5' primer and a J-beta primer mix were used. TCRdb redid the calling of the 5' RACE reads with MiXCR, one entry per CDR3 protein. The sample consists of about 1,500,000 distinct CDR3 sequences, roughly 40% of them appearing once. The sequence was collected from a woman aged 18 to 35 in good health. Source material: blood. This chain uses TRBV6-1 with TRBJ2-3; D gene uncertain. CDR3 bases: TGTGCCAGCACCAAAAATGGCCCGTCAGATACGCAGTATTTT. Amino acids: CASTKNGPSDTQYF.